Below, 10 T cell receptor beta chains from the same sample are listed, as sequenced in a study of blood T cells in healthy people across ages. The second PCR ran roughly 6 to 11 cycles with a sample-barcoded 5' primer and J-beta primers. TCRdb analysed the 5' RACE reads with MiXCR anew, one entry per CDR3 protein. The profile shows under 1,100,000 distinct CDR3 sequences, approximately 25% of them singletons. These data were likewise used in another study, on T cells of mothers and their children.

The sample taken for sequencing was blood. Receptors originate from a girl aged 2 to 10 in good health.

Notes on this clonotype: This CDR3 fails to terminate in the conserved phenylalanine or tryptophan, so it likely reflects a read error. CDR3 residues: CASSLQGNEKLFS. The CDR3 DNA reads as TGTGCCAGCAGTTTACAGGGAAATGAAAAACTGTTTTCT. The J gene is TRBJ1-4, the V gene TRBV12-3 or TRBV12-4; TRBD1 might be the D (5 bases). The germline V and J ends were trimmed by 2 bases and 5 bases, with 6 bases remaining between them. This CDR3 is 13 amino acids long.

The chain uses TRBV12-3 or TRBV12-4 and TRBJ2-3; 9 bases match TRBD2. There are 15 residues in the CDR3. The V segment lost 7 bases and the J segment 2 bases; nucleotides outside the gene matches: 7. The CDR3 loop is CASITAGGHTDTQYF. CDR3 nucleotides: TGTGCCAGCATCACAGCGGGAGGACACACAGATACGCAGTATTTT.

This clonotype has just a few counts. This chain joins TRBV10-2 and TRBJ2-1; 10 positions match TRBD2. The DNA matches TRBJ2-5 better at its end, which makes the J call doubtful. The CDR3 has 14 amino acids. The germline V gene has CDR1 WSHSY and CDR2 SAAADI. The CDR3 DNA is TGCGCCAGTTCTAGCGGGAGAATCAAAGAGACCCAGTACTTC. Encoded protein: CASSSGRIKETQYF.

This clonotype was seen only a few times. The chain employs TRBV28 and TRBJ2-2; 10 bases agree with TRBD2. This CDR3 spans 17 amino acids. The V gene's germline CDR1 is MDHEN and CDR2 SYDVKM. V lost 3 bases and J lost 1; bases outside the gene matches: 5. The CDR3 protein is CASSFELAGGNTGELFF. The CDR3 DNA sequence: TGTGCCAGCAGTTTTGAATTAGCGGGAGGGAACACCGGGGAGCTGTTTTTT.

This clonotype occurred a few times. This chain connects TRBV24-1 to TRBJ2-1; D is undetermined. The germline V and J ends were trimmed by 5 bases and 0 bases, with 4 bases remaining between them. CDR3 length equals 13 residues. Germline CDR1 is KGHDR and CDR2 is SFDVKD. The chain's CDR3 is CATSVTSYNEQFF. The CDR3 DNA follows: TGTGCCACCAGTGTTACCTCCTACAATGAGCAGTTCTTC.

The chain carries TRBV5-6 and TRBJ2-2, with D possibly being TRBD2 (5 bases). CDR1 is SGHDT and CDR2 is YYEEEE in the germline V gene. This CDR3 spans 15 amino acids. The germline V and J ends were trimmed by 1 base and 7 bases, with 14 bases remaining between them. The chain's CDR3 is CASSLIGILSGELFF. CDR3 coding DNA: TGTGCCAGCAGCTTGATCGGGATTCTCAGCGGGGAGCTGTTTTTT. Based on the CDR3 plus reference TRBV5-6 and TRBJ2-2, the full variable domain is DAGVTQSPTHLIKTRGQQVTLRCSPKSGHDTVSWYQQALGQGPQFIFQYYEEEERQRGNFPDRFSGHQFPNYSSELNVNALLLGDSALYLCASSLIGILSGELFFGEGSRLTVL.

The rearrangement links TRBV9 to TRBJ2-1; 9 bases line up with TRBD1. Germline CDR1 is SGDLS and CDR2 is YYNGEE. CDR3 length: 16 amino acids. V lost 2 bases and J lost 2; bases outside the gene matches: 5. In DNA, the CDR3 is TGTGCCAGCAGCGTCCGGGACAGGGAACCCTACAATGAGCAGTTCTTC. Its translation is CASSVRDREPYNEQFF.

The J gene is TRBJ2-7, the V gene TRBV2; TRBD1 is a possible D gene (6 bases). V lost 6 bases, J lost 1 base, and 19 bases lay in between. The V gene's germline CDR1 is SNHLY and CDR2 FYNNEI. The CDR3 length is 16 residues. CDR3 residues: CASRIGQTISSYEQYF. The CDR3 bases are TGTGCCAGCAGAATAGGACAGACAATTTCGTCCTACGAGCAGTACTTC.

This chain uses TRBV27 with TRBJ2-1; D uncertain. The CDR3 sequence is 13 residues long. The V gene's germline CDR1 is MNHEY and CDR2 SMNVEV (reference sequence). With 0 bases removed from V and 7 bases from J, the gap between germline ends came to 7 bases. CDR3 bases: TGTGCCAGCAGTTTATCGACATGGAATGAGCAGTTCTTC. Protein product: CASSLSTWNEQFF.

This clonotype has ten or more counts. Since a much larger clone is just one base distant, this may be a read error. The chain joins TRBV9 to TRBJ2-3; unclear D gene. Trimming shortened V by 0 bases and J by 4 bases, and 0 bases separated the two germline ends. Germline assignment: CDR1 SGDLS and CDR2 YYNGEE. The CDR3 covers 11 residues. Written as DNA, the CDR3 is TGTGCCAGCAGCGTAGCAGATACGCAGTATTTT. Protein product: CASSVADTQYF.